These 2 T cell receptor beta chains came from one sample sequenced in a study of cytomegalovirus exposure and HLA in healthy donors. Primers included in the PCR were 60 Vbeta and 13 Jbeta primers. The method was immunoSEQ multiplex PCR; TCRdb's version includes in-frame clones alone and lacks a portion of them. The table shows roughly 180,000 clones, with 80% occurring only once. The sequencing sample was made of PBMCs. The receptor source for this set is a woman aged 25 to 39 in good health and CMV-seronegative.

This sequence joins TRBV10-3 and TRBJ2-2, with D maybe TRBD1 (6 bases). The CDR3 sequence is 16 residues long. V was clipped by 4 bases and J by 2 bases, with 14 bases between them. CDR1 and CDR2 from the germline V gene are ENHRY and SYGVKD. The DNA for the CDR3 is TGTGCCATCAGTGCTGGTCAGGGGTCTAACACCGGGGAGCTGTTTTTT. Encoded protein: CAISAGQGSNTGELFF.

The J gene is TRBJ1-2, the V gene TRBV2, with D unresolved. V lost 8 bases to trimming and J lost 7 bases, with 5 bases between them. CDR3 size: 9 residues. The germline V gene has CDR1 SNHLY and CDR2 FYNNEI. The CDR3 DNA reads TGTGCCAGCCGTTCTGGCTACACCTTC. Protein sequence: CASRSGYTF. The full variable domain, its missing parts supplied by reference TRBV2 and TRBJ1-2, is EPEVTQTPSHQVTQMGQEVILRCVPISNHLYFYWYRQILGQKVEFLVSFYNNEISEKSEIFDDQFSVERPDGSNFTLKIRSTKLEDSAMYFCASRSGYTFGSGTRLTVV.